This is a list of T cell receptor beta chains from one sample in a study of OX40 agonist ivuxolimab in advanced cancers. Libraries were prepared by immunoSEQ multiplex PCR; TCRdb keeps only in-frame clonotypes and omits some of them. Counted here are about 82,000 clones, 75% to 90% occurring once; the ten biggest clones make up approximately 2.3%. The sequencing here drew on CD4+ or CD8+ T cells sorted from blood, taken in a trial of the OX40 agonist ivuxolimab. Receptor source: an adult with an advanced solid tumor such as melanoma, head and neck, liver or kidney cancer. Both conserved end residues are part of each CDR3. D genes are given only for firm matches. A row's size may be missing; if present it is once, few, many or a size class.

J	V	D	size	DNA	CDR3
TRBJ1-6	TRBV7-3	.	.	TGTGCCAGCAGCTTAATGAGCGGGGGCCATAATTCACCCCTCCACTTT	CASSLMSGGHNSPLHF
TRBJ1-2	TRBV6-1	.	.	TGTGCCAGCAGCACTTGGGGGAGGGAGAGTGGCTACACCTTC	CASSTWGRESGYTF
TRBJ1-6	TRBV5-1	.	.	TGCGCCAGCAGCTTGGCTGGATCTTGGTATAATTCACCCCTCCACTTT	CASSLAGSWYNSPLHF
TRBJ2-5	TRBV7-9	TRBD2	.	TGTGCCAGCAGCTTAGGGACTAGCAGAGAGGAGACCCAGTACTTC	CASSLGTSREETQYF
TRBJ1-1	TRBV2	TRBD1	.	TGTGCCAGCAGAGCAGGGGGTTGGAACACTGAAGCTTTCTTT	CASRAGGWNTEAFF
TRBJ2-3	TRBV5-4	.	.	TGTGCCAGCAGCGGTGGGTCGGTCACAGATACGCAGTATTTT	CASSGGSVTDTQYF
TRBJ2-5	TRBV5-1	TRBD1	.	TGCGCCAGCAGCTCCGGGACAGCCCAAGAGACCCAGTACTTC	CASSSGTAQETQYF
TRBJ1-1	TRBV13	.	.	TGTGCCAGCAGCCCGAGGGGGGGAGCGGACACTGAAGCTTTCTTT	CASSPRGGADTEAFF
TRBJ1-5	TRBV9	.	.	TGTGCCAGCAGCGTAGATCCGGGGGCCTATCAGCCCCAGCATTTT	CASSVDPGAYQPQHF
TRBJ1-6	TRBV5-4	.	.	TGTGCCAGCAGCTTGGAAGGGGGAGCTGTTGGATCACCCCTCCACTTT	CASSLEGGAVGSPLHF
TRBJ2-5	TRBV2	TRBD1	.	TGTGCCAGCAGGGACAGGGGCGAGACCCAGTACTTC	CASRDRGETQYF
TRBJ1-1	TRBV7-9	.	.	TGTGCCAGCAGCTTATATCTAACCGGGACTGAAGCTTTCTTT	CASSLYLTGTEAFF
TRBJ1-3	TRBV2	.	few	TGTGCCAGCAGTGTGACCGACCCAGCCTCTGGAAACACCATATATTTT	CASSVTDPASGNTIYF
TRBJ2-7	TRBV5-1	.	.	TGCGCCAGCAGCTTGGAGGGGAACGAGCAGTACTTC	CASSLEGNEQYF
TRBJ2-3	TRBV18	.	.	TGTGCCAGCTCACTTGGGACAAGATCCACAGATACGCAGTATTTT	CASSLGTRSTDTQYF
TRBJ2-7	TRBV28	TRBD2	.	TGTGCCAGCAGCAGCCCCACTAGCGGGGGGCTCTACGAGCAGTACTTC	CASSSPTSGGLYEQYF
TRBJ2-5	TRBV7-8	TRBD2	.	TGTGCCAGCAGCTTAGATCGGGCAGCGGGGGGGAAAGAGACCCAGTACTTC	CASSLDRAAGGKETQYF
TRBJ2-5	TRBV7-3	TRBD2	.	TGTGCCGGCAGCTTAGGGCCAGCGGGGGAGGGAGAGACCCAGTACTTC	CAGSLGPAGEGETQYF
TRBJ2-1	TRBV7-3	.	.	TGTGCCAGCAGCTTAACGGGGGGCCCCTACAATGAGCAGTTCTTC	CASSLTGGPYNEQFF
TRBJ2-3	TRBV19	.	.	TGTGCCAGTAGTAAGGGACGGGGAATCACAGATACGCAGTATTTT	CASSKGRGITDTQYF
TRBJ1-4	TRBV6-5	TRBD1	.	TGTGCCAGCAGTTCTCTACAGGGGCAGGTTAATGAAAAACTGTTTTTT	CASSSLQGQVNEKLFF
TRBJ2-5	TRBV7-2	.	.	TGTGCCAGCAGCTTAGAGGGGGGGACGCCCGGGGCGACCCAGTACTTC	CASSLEGGTPGATQYF
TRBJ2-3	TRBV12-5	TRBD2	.	TGTGCTAGTGGTTTATTAGCGGGGGGCCCTAGCACAGATACGCAGTATTTT	CASGLLAGGPSTDTQYF
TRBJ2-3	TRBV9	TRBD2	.	TGTGCCAGCAGCGTGGGGACTAACACAGATACGCAGTATTTT	CASSVGTNTDTQYF
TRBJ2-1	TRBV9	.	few	TGTGCCAGCAGCGTAGCATACAATGAGCAGTTCTTC	CASSVAYNEQFF
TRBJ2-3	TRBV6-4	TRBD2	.	TGTGCCAGTTTGCGTCCTAAGCCCGGGGGGGCGGCAGATACGCAGTATTTT	CASLRPKPGGAADTQYF
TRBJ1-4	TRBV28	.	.	TGTGCCAGCAGTACTCCAAGAGGGGTGACTAATGAAAAACTGTTTTTT	CASSTPRGVTNEKLFF
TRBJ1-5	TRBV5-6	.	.	TGTGCCAGCAGCCTGGGAGCAGGGATGGCTCCCACAGCTCAGCCCCAGCATTTT	CASSLGAGMAPTAQPQHF
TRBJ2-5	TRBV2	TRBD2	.	TGTGCCAGTTCCGGGACTAGCGGCCAAGAGACCCAGTACTTC	CASSGTSGQETQYF
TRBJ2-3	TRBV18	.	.	TGTGCCAGCTCACCTCCAGGCACAGATACGCAGTATTTT	CASSPPGTDTQYF
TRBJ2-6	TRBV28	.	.	TGTGCCAGCAGTACCGACCTCGGGGTCGGGGCCAACGTCCTGACTTTC	CASSTDLGVGANVLTF
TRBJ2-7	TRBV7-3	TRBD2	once	TGTGCCAGCAGTATAACTAGCGGGGGGGCCTACGAGCAGTACTTC	CASSITSGGAYEQYF
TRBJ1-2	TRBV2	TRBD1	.	TGTGCCAGCAGTGAAGGACAGGGAATCGATGGCTACACCTTC	CASSEGQGIDGYTF
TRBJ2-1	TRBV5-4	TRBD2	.	TGTGCCAGCAGCTTGACTAGCGGGGCGGATGAGCAGTTCTTC	CASSLTSGADEQFF
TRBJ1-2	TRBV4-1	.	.	TGCGCCAGCAGCCAAGAGAGCTCAGGGGACTATGGCTACACCTTC	CASSQESSGDYGYTF
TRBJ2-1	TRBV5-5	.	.	TGTGCCAGCAGCCCCGGCCGTCGCGACTTCTACAATGAGCAGTTCTTC	CASSPGRRDFYNEQFF
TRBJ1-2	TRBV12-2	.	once	TGTGCAAGTCGCCCCTCCCGGGGGCGTCTAAGGGGCTACACCTTC	CASRPSRGRLRGYTF
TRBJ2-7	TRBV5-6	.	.	TGTGCCAGCAGCTTCCGAGGCGAGCAGTACTTC	CASSFRGEQYF
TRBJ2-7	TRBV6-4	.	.	TGTGCCAGCAGGAGTATGAGGGACGAGCAGTACTTC	CASRSMRDEQYF
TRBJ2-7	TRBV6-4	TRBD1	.	TGTGCCAGTCTAGGGACAGGGGGCTGCGAGCAGTACTTC	CASLGTGGCEQYF
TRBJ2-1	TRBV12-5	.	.	TGTGCTAGTGGTTCACCCGTCGACAGAAGCTCCTACAATGAGCAGTTCTTC	CASGSPVDRSSYNEQFF
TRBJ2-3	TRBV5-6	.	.	TGTGCCAGCAGCTTCGGAGGCGGGGGCACAGATACGCAGTATTTT	CASSFGGGGTDTQYF
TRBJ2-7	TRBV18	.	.	TGTGCCAGCTCACAGGGGACACCTCCCTCGGCCTACGAGCAGTACTTC	CASSQGTPPSAYEQYF
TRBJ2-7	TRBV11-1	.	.	TGTGCCAGCAGCCGGACAGAGAACGAGCAGTACTTC	CASSRTENEQYF
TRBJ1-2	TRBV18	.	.	TGTGCCAGCTCGTCGGCGGGGGGCGCGGGTTATGGCTACACCTTC	CASSSAGGAGYGYTF
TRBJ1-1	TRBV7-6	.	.	TGTGCCAGCAGCTACTCCATGAACACTGAAGCTTTCTTT	CASSYSMNTEAFF